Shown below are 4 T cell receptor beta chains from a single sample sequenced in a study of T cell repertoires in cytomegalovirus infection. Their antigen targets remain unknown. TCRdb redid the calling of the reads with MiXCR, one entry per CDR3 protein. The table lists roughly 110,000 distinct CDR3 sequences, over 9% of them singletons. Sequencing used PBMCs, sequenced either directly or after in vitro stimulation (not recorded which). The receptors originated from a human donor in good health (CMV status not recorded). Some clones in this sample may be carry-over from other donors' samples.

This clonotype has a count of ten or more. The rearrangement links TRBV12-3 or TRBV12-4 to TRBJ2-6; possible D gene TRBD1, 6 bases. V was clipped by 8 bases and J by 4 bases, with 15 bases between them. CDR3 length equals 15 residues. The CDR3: CASLQGRSGANVLTF. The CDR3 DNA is TGTGCCAGCCTCCAGGGGCGATCCGGGGCCAACGTCCTGACTTTC.

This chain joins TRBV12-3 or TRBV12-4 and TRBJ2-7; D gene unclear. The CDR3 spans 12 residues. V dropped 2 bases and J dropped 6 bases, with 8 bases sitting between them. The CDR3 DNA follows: TGTGCCAGCAGTTTACCGGGCGGCGAGCAGTACGTC. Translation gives CASSLPGGEQYV.

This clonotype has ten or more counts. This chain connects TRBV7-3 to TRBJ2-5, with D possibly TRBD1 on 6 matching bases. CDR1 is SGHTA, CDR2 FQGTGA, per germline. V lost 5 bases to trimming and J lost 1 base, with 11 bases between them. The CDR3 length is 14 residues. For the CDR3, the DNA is TGTGCCAGCAGCATCACAGGGACCCAAGAGACCCAGTACTTC. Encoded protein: CASSITGTQETQYF. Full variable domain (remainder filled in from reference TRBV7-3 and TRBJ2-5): GAGVSQTPSNKVTEKGKYVELRCDPISGHTALYWYRQSLGQGPEFLIYFQGTGAADDSGLPNDRFFAVRPEGSVSTLKIQRTERGDSAVYLCASSITGTQETQYFGPGTRLLVL.

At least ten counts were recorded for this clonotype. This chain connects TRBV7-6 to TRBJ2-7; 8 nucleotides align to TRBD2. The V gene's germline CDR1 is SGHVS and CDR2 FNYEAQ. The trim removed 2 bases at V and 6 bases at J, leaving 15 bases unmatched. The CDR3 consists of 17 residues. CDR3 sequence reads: CASSLSLAGRKVAEQYF. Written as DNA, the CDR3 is TGTGCCAGCAGCTTATCTCTAGCGGGCCGGAAAGTTGCCGAGCAGTACTTC.